The T cell receptor beta chain described here comes from a study of blood T cells in healthy people across ages. This clonotype was picked up a small number of times. A junction boundary mismatches the germline segment, possibly from a read error. A sample-barcoded 5' primer and a J-beta primer mix were used in a second PCR of about 6 to 12 cycles. TCRdb analysed the 5' RACE reads with MiXCR anew, one entry per CDR3 protein. The sample records a few hundred thousand distinct CDR3 sequences, 25% to 30% being singletons. The clonotype was recovered from an older woman in good health. The sample comprised blood.

This chain's CDR3 is CASSYDRNTQYF. The DNA for the CDR3 is TGTGCCAGCAGTTATGACAGGAACACTCAGTACTTC. The V gene is TRBV6-5, the J gene TRBJ2-4, with D possibly being TRBD1 (6 bases). Germline-derived CDR1 and CDR2 are MNHEY and SVGAGI. The CDR3 covers 12 residues.